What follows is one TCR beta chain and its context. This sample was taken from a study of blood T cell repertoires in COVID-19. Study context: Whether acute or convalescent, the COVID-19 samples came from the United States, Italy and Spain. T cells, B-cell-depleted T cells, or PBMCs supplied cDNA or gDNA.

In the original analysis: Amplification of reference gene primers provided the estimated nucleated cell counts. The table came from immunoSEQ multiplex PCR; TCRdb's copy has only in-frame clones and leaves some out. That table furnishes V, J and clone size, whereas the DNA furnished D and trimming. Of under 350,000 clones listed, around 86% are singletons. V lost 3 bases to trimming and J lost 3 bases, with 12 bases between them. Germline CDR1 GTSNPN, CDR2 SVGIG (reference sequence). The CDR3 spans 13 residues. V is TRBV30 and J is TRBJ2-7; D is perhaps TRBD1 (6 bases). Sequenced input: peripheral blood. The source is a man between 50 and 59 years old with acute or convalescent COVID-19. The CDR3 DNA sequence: TGTGCCTGGAGGACGGGACACATCTACGAGCAGTACTTC. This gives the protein CAWRTGHIYEQYF.